One and the same sample provided the 15 T cell receptor beta chains below, sequenced in a study of response to subunit inactivated influenza vaccine. TCRdb re-analysed the RT-PCR reads in MiXCR, keeping a single row per CDR3 protein. Among hundreds of thousands of distinct CDR3 sequences listed, about 20% were seen once. This specimen consisted of PBMCs from blood, obtained 21 months after vaccination. The source is a man between 50 and 70 years old who received an inactivated influenza vaccine.

This clonotype occurred a few times. V gene TRBV11-2 combines with J gene TRBJ2-3; possibly TRBD1 or TRBD2 for D (5 bases each). V was trimmed by 5 bases and J by 2 bases, leaving 20 bases between them. The CDR3 extends over 17 amino acids. Germline loops: CDR1 SGHAT, CDR2 FQNNGV. In DNA form, the CDR3 reads TGTGCCAGCAGCCAAGCTTGGGGCCCGAGGGCCACAGATACGCAGTATTTT. As protein: CASSQAWGPRATDTQYF.

This rearrangement joins TRBV12-3 or TRBV12-4 to TRBJ2-1, with no clear D. V lost 5 bases and J 12 bases, leaving 14 bases between the germline ends. CDR3 length: 12 amino acids. For the CDR3, the DNA is TGTGCCAGCAGTCTCCGGGTCCGACTGCAGTTCTTC. This translates into CASSLRVRLQFF.

The rearrangement links TRBV12-3 or TRBV12-4 to TRBJ2-1, with 15 positions matching TRBD2. The CDR3 covers 17 residues. The junction had 11 bases not matched to a gene; V was cut back by 5 bases and J by 9 bases. The CDR3 protein is CASSPWTSGGAGIEQFF. DNA for the CDR3: TGTGCCAGCAGTCCATGGACTAGCGGGGGGGCCGGGATTGAGCAGTTCTTC.

This rearrangement joins TRBV20-1 to TRBJ1-1, with D unclear. Between the trimmed V and J ends, which lost 6 bases and 0 bases, there was a span of 11 bases. There are 13 residues in the CDR3. CDR1 and CDR2 (germline): DFQATT, SNEGSKA (reference sequence). The chain's CDR3 is CSARATLNTEAFF. In nucleotides, the CDR3 is TGCAGTGCGCGGGCAACCTTGAACACTGAAGCTTTCTTT.

This clonotype was seen once. The chain recombines TRBV12-3 or TRBV12-4 with TRBJ2-1, with 7 nucleotides matching TRBD1. CDR3 size: 13 residues. The J segment lost 6 bases and the V segment lost 6 bases, leaving 5 bases of the junction unmatched. The CDR3 region has the DNA TGTGCCAGCAGGTCCGGGACAGTCAATGAGCAGTTCTTC. It encodes CASRSGTVNEQFF.

There are many counts of this clonotype. The rearrangement links TRBV3-1 to TRBJ1-6; the D gene is possibly TRBD1 (6 bases). CDR1 LGHDT and CDR2 YNNKEL come from the germline V gene (reference sequence). V dropped 5 bases and J dropped 11 bases, with 13 bases sitting between them. The CDR3 length is 13 residues. CDR3 nucleotide sequence: TGTGCCAGCAGCTCTTGGACAGAACCACCCCTCCACTTT. Translated: CASSSWTEPPLHF.

The rearrangement joins TRBV5-5 to TRBJ1-5; D not certain. The V end was cut by 2 bases, the J end by 3 bases, with 15 bases between. The length of the CDR3 is 16 residues. Germline-derived CDR1 and CDR2 are SGHKS and YYEKEE (reference sequence). The DNA of the CDR3 is TGTGCCAGCAGCTTAGAATGGGCAGGTACCAATCAGCCCCAGCATTTT. Amino acids: CASSLEWAGTNQPQHF.

Ten or more counts support this clonotype. CDR3 amino acids: CSAKQGNRNSPLHF. CDR3 sequence (DNA): TGCAGTGCTAAACAGGGGAACAGAAATTCACCCCTCCACTTT. This sequence joins TRBV20-1 and TRBJ1-6, with 7 bases matching TRBD1. Germline CDR1 and CDR2: DFQATT and SNEGSKA (reference sequence). The J segment lost 7 bases and the V segment lost 4 bases, leaving 7 bases of the junction unmatched. CDR3 length equals 14 residues.

This chain connects TRBV9 to TRBJ2-2; 11 bases are shared with TRBD2. Germline lookup yields CDR1 SGDLS and CDR2 YYNGEE. This CDR3 contains 15 residues. Trimming cost V 2 bases and J 6 bases; bases outside gene matches: 3. The CDR3 DNA is TGTGCCAGCAGCGTTGCTAGCGGGGGGTCCGGGGAGCTGTTTTTT. As protein: CASSVASGGSGELFF. The complete variable domain, with remaining parts taken from reference TRBV9 and TRBJ2-2, reads DSGVTQTPKHLITATGQRVTLRCSPRSGDLSVYWYQQSLDQGLQFLIQYYNGEERAKGNILERFSAQQFPDLHSELNLSSLELGDSALYFCASSVASGGSGELFFGEGSRLTVL.

This chain connects TRBV7-2 to TRBJ1-1; D unclear. The germline V and J ends were trimmed by 5 bases and 4 bases, with 8 bases remaining between them. Germline-derived CDR1 and CDR2 are SGHTA and FQGNSA. The CDR3 loop spans 12 amino acids. The CDR3 nucleotides read TGTGCCAGCAGCCCCGTAGGCACTGAAGCTTTCTTT. This codes for CASSPVGTEAFF.

This chain links TRBV6-1 with TRBJ1-4; D is uncertain. This CDR3 has 14 amino acids. Germline V lookup: CDR1 MNHNS, CDR2 SASEGT. The germline V and J ends were trimmed by 4 bases and 4 bases, with 10 bases remaining between them. CDR3: CASSVRGGNEKLFF. CDR3 DNA: TGTGCCAGCAGTGTACGGGGAGGTAATGAAAAACTGTTTTTT.

In its sample, this clonotype was seen a few times. This rearrangement joins TRBV5-1 to TRBJ2-1; the match to TRBD2 covers 7 bases. CDR1 is SGHRS, CDR2 YFSETQ, per germline. The CDR3 has 16 amino acids. V was clipped by 2 bases and J by 2 bases; unmatched bases: 7. CDR3 residues: CASSFTSDPAYNEQFF. In nucleotides, the CDR3 is TGCGCCAGCAGCTTTACTAGCGACCCCGCCTACAATGAGCAGTTCTTC.

The rearrangement uses TRBV20-1 and TRBJ2-6; no firm D call. CDR3 size: 14 residues. CDR1 is DFQATT and CDR2 is SNEGSKA in the germline V gene (reference sequence). The V and J ends lost 2 bases and 4 bases respectively, with 9 bases between them. CDR3: CSARPSTGANVLTF. Here the CDR3 DNA reads TGCAGTGCTAGACCCAGTACCGGGGCCAACGTCCTGACTTTC.

Concerning this clonotype itself: At one end the junction does not follow the germline gene, possibly because of a read error. The rearrangement links TRBV4-2 to TRBJ2-3, with 7 bases fitting TRBD1. CDR3 length: 16 amino acids. The germline V gene has CDR1 LGHNA and CDR2 YNFKEQ. In DNA form, the CDR3 reads TGTGCCAGCAGCCAGAATGGTCCAGGGGGTTTAGATACGCAATATTTT. As protein: CASSQNGPGGLDTQYF.

The chain carries TRBV19 and TRBJ2-2; TRBD2 might be the D (6 bases). CDR3 length equals 13 residues. The germline gives CDR1 LNHDA, CDR2 SQIVND (reference sequence). V was pared by 6 bases and J by 6 bases, with 11 bases between. CDR3 nucleotide sequence: TGTGCCAGTAGGCCTAGGAGGGCCGGGGAGCTGTTTTTT. Protein product: CASRPRRAGELFF.